This TCR beta chain was captured by sequencing in a study of shared clonotypes between healthy human individuals. Study summary: Per donor, three plates held CD4 naive cells, three held CD4 memory, two held CD8 naive and one held CD8 memory. General observations from the study: With a few donors compared, around 4.7% of naive CD4 clonotypes were shared.

Remarks on this clone: Its antigen is undetermined.

TCRdb keeps only in-frame clones here, not all; method: immunoSEQ multiplex PCR. The sample holds millions of clones, approximately 94% seen once. The CDR3 runs to 15 residues. V lost 7 bases to trimming and J lost 4 bases, with 16 bases between them. Germline lookup yields CDR1 SGHTA and CDR2 FQGNSA. Among the donors, all were Caucasian adults who lived in Nashville, Tennessee. Sequenced sample: naive CD4+ T cells sorted from blood. Documented subset: CD45RA+ positively selected. The rearrangement uses TRBV7-2 and TRBJ2-2, with a possible D match to TRBD2 (6 bases). The sequence was obtained from a young man in good health. The CDR3 DNA is TGTGCCAGCACCGGTAGGCGGGAACCCACCGGGGAGCTGTTTTTT. It is translated as CASTGRREPTGELFF. The complete variable domain, with remaining parts taken from reference TRBV7-2 and TRBJ2-2, reads GAGVSQSPSNKVTEKGKDVELRCDPISGHTALYWYRQSLGQGLEFLIYFQGNSAPDKSGLPSDRFSAERTGGSVSTLTIQRTQQEDSAVYLCASTGRREPTGELFFGEGSRLTVL.